There are a few counts of the clone carrying this TCR beta chain. The use of a sample-barcoded 5' primer and a J-beta primer mix characterized a second PCR of about 6 to 11 cycles. TCRdb analysed the 5' RACE reads with MiXCR anew, one entry per CDR3 protein. The table records about 1.8 million distinct CDR3 sequences, 40% to 55% of them present only once. The CDR3 totals 12 residues. Trimming pared 6 bases from V and 3 bases from J, leaving 12 bases between. Germline-derived CDR1 and CDR2 are DFQATT and SNEGSKA (reference sequence). The data belong to a study of blood T cells in healthy people across ages.

Input material: blood. The chain combines TRBV20-1 with TRBJ2-7; D may be TRBD1 (6 bases). The sequence was collected from a woman in her forties in good health. The DNA for the CDR3 is TGCAGTGCCACCAGACAGGTCTACGAGCAGTACTTC. This gives the protein CSATRQVYEQYF.